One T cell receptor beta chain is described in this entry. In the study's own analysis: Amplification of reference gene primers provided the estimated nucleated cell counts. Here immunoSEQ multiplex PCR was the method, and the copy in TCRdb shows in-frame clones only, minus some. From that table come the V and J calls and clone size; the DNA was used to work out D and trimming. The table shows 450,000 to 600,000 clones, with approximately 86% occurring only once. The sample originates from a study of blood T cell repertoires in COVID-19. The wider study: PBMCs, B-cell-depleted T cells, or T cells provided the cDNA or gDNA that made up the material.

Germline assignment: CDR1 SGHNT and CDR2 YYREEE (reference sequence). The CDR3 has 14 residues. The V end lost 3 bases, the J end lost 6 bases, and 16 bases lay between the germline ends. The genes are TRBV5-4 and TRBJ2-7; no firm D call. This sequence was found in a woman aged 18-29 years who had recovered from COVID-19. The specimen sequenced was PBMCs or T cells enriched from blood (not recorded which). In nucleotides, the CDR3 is TGTGCCAGCAGCTCCCCAGCTCGTAGCAGCGAGCAGTACTTC. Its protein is CASSSPARSSEQYF.